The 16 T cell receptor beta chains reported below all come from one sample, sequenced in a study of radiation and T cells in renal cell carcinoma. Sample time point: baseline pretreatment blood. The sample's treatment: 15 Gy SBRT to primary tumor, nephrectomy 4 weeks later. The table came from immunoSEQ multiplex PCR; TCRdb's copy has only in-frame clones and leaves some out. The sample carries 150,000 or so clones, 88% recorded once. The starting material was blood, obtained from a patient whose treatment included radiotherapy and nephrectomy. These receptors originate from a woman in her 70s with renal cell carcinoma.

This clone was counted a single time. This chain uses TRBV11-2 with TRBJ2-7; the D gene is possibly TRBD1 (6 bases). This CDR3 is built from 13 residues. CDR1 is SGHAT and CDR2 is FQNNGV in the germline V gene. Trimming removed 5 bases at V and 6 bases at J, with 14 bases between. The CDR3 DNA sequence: TGTGCCAGCAGCGCAACTGCAGGGGCCGAGCAGTACTTC. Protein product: CASSATAGAEQYF.

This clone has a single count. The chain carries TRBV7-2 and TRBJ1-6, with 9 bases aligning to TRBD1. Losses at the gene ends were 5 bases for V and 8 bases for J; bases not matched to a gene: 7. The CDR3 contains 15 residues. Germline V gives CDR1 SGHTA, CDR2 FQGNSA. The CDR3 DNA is TGTGCCAGCAGCCTCCGGGACAGGGTCTATTCACCCCTCCACTTT. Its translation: CASSLRDRVYSPLHF.

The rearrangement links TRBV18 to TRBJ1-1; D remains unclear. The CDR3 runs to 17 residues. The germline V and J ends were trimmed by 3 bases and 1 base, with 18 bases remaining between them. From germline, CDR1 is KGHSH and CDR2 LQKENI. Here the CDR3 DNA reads TGTGCCAGCTCACCGCTACCCCTCGCTAACACGAACACTGAAGCTTTCTTT. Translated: CASSPLPLANTNTEAFF.

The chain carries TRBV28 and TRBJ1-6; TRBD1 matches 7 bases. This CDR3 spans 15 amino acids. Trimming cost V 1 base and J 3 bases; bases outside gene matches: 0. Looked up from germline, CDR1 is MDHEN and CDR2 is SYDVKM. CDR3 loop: CASSLSGGYNSPLHF. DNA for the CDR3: TGTGCCAGCAGTTTATCAGGGGGCTATAATTCACCCCTCCACTTT.

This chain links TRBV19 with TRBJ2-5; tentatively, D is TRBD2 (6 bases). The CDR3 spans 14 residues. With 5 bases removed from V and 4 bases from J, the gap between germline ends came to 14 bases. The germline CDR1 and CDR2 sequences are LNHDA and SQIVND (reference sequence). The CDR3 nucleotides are TGTGCCAGTAGTCTTGGCGGGGCCCCAGAGACCCAGTACTTC. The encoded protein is CASSLGGAPETQYF.

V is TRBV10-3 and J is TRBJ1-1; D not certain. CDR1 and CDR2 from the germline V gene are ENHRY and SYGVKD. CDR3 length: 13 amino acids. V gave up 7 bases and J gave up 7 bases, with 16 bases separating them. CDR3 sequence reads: CAIIHKAGIEAFF. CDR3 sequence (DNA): TGTGCCATCATTCACAAAGCGGGCATTGAAGCTTTCTTT.

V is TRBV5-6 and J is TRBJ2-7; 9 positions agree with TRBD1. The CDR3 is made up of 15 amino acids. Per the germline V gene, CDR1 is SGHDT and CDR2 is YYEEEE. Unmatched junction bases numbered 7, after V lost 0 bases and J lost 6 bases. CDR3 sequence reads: CASSLVGDRVSEQYF. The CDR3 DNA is TGTGCCAGCAGCTTGGTAGGGGACAGGGTCTCCGAGCAGTACTTC.

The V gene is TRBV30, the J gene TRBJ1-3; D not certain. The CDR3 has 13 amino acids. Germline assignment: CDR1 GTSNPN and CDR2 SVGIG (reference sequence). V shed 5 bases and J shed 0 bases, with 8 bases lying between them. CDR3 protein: CAWERSSGNTIYF. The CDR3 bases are TGTGCCTGGGAACGCTCCTCTGGAAACACCATATATTTT.

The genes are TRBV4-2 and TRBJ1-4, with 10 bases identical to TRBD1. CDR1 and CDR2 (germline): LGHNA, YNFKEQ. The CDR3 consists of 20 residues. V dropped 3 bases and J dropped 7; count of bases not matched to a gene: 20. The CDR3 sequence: CASSHGQGERVPIWGEKLFF. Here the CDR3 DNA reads TGTGCCAGCAGCCACGGACAGGGGGAGCGAGTACCGATATGGGGTGAAAAACTGTTTTTT.

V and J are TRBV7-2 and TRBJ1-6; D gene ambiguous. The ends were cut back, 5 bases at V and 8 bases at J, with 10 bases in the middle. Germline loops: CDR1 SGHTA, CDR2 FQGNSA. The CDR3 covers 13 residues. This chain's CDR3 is CASSPKWDSPLHF. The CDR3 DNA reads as TGTGCCAGCAGCCCGAAGTGGGATTCACCCCTCCACTTT.

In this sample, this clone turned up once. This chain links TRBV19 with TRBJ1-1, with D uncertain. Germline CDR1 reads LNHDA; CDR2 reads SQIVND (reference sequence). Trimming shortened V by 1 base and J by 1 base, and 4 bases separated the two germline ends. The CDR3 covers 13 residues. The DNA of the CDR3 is TGTGCCAGTAGTATAGTGCCGAACACTGAAGCTTTCTTT. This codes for CASSIVPNTEAFF.

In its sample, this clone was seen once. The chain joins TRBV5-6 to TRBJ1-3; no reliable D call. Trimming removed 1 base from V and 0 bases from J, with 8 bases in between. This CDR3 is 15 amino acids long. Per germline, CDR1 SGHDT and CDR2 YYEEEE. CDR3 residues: CASSLKDRSGNTIYF. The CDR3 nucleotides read TGTGCCAGCAGCTTGAAGGACCGCTCTGGAAACACCATATATTTT.

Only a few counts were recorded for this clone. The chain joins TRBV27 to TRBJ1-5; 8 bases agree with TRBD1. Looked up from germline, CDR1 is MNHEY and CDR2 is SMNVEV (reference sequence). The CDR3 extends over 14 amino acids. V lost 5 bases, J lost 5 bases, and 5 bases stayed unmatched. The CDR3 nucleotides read TGTGCCAGCAGTGACAGGACAGGGTATCAGCCCCAGCATTTT. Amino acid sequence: CASSDRTGYQPQHF.

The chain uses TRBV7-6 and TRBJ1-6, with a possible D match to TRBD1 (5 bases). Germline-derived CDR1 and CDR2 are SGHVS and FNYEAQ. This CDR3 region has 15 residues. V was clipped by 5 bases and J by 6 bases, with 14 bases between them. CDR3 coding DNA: TGTGCCAGCAGCGAGACAGCAAACCCTAATTCACCCCTCCACTTT. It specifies CASSETANPNSPLHF.

The CDR3 region has the DNA TGCGCCAGCAGCAGGGGCCCCTCCGGGGAGCTGTTTTTT. It specifies CASSRGPSGELFF. The V gene is TRBV5-1, the J gene TRBJ2-2, with D possibly matching TRBD1 (5 bases). Germline V gene lookup returns CDR1 SGHRS and CDR2 YFSETQ. The CDR3 runs to 13 residues. V lost 4 bases to trimming and J lost 6 bases, with 10 bases between them.

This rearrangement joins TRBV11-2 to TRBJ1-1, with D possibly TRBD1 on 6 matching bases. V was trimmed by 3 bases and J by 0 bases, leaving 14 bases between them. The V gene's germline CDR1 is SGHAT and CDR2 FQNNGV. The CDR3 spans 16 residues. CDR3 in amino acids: CASSLGYGGMNTEAFF. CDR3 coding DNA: TGTGCCAGCAGCTTGGGCTATGGGGGCATGAACACTGAAGCTTTCTTT.